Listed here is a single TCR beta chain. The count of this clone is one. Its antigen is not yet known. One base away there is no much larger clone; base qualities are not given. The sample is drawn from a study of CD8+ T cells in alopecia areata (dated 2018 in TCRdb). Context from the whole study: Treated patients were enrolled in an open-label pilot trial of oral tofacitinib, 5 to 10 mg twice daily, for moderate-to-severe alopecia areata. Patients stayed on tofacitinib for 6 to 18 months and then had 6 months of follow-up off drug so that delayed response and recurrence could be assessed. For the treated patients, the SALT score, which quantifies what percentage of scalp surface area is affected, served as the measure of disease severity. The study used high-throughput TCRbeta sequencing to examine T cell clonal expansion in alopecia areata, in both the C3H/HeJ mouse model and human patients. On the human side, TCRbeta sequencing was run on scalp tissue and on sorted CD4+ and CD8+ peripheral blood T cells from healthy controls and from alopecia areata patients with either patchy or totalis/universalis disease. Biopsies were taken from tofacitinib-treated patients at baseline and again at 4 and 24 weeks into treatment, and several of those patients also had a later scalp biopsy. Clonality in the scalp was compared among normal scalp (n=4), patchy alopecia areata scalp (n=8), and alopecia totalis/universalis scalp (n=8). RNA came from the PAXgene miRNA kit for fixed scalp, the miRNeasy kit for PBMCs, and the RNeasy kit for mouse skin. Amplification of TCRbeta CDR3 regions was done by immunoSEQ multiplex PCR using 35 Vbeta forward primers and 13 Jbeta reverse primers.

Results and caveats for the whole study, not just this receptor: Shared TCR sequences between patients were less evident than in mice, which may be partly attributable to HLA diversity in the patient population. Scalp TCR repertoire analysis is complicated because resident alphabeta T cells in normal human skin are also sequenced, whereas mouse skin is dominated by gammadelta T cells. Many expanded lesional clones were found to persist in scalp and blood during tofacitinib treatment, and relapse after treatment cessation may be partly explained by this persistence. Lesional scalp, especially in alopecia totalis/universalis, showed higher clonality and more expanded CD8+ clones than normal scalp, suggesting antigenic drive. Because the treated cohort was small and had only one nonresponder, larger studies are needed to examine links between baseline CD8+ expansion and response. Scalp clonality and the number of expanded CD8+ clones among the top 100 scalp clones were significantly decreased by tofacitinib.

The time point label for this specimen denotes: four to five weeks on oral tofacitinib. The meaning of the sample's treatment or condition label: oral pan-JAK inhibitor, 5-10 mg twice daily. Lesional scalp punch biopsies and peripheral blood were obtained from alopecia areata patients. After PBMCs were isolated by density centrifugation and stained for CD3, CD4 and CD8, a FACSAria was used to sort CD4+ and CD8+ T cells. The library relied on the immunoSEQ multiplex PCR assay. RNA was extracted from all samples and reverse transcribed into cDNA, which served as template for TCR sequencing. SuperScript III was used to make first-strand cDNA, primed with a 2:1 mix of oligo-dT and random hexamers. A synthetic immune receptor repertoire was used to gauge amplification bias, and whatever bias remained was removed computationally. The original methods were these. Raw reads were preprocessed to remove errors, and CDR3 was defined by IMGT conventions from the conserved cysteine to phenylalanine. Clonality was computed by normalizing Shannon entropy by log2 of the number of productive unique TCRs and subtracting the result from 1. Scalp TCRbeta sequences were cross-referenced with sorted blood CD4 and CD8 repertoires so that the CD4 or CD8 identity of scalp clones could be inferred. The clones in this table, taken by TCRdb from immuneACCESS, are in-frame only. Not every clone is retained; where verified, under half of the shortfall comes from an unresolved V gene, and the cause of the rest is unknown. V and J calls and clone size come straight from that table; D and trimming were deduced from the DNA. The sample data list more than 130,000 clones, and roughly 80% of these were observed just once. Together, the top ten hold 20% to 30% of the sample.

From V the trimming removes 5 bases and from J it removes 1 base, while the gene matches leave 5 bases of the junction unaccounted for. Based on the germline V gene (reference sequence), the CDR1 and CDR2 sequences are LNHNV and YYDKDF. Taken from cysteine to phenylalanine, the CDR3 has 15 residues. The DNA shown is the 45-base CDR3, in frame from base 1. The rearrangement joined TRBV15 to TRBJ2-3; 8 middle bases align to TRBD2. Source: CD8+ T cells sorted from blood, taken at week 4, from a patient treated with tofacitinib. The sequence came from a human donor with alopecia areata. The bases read TGTGCCACCAGCGGACCAGCGGGGGGCACAGATACGCAGTATTTT. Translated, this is CATSGPAGGTDTQYF.